This TCR beta chain was identified in a study of control samples from healthy donors and cancer patients. Assay used: immunoSEQ multiplex PCR; TCRdb lists only in-frame clones, some missing. Here the sample spans over 90,000 clones, roughly 91% being singletons. V was trimmed by 0 bases and J by 3 bases, leaving 15 bases between them. The V gene's germline CDR1 is MGHRA and CDR2 YSYEKL. This CDR3 spans 17 amino acids. The receptor was isolated from a man between 60 and 75 years old with lung cancer. The sample comprised PBMCs. This chain connects TRBV4-1 to TRBJ1-5, with D unclear. This CDR3 is CASSQDRYQSINQPQHF. CDR3 DNA sequence: TGCGCCAGCAGCCAAGATCGGTACCAAAGTATCAATCAGCCCCAGCATTTT.